What follows is one TCR beta chain and its context. No cognate antigen has been identified for it. No base-level quality is on record; no much larger clone is a single base apart. This entry belongs to a study of cytomegalovirus exposure and HLA in healthy donors (TCRdb year 2017). As for the study more broadly: According to an earlier analysis of a few hundred of the donors, 150 million to 200 million T cells yielded 90 million to 140 million unique TCR beta sequences and about 300 Gb of sequence data. Approximately 300 gigabases of sequencing data and 75 million to 85 million unique TCR sequences made up an early release that covered some 640 HLA-typed donors. Among the roughly 400 genotyped donors, approximately 82% belonged to the genetic ancestry cluster associated with self-reported Caucasian donors. The study aimed to test whether cataloging public T cell receptors could reveal signatures of past pathogen exposure. Using immunosequencing, the study profiled T cell repertoires from about 620 subjects and related those repertoires to cytomegalovirus serostatus. Besides the first cohort of approximately 670 subjects, a separate validation cohort made up of over 95 different subjects was used. To predict cytomegalovirus infection status, the study brought together high-throughput TCR immunosequencing, statistical association of individual TCRs with disease status, and machine learning. To study patterns of TCR occurrence, a later analysis re-analyzed previously published TCR beta repertoires from hundreds of donors and added high-resolution HLA genotyping. The later analysis used no new phenotypic data to find candidate immune exposures, relying instead on TCR beta sequences and their occurrence across donors. In an earlier analysis of 587 of the donors, high-throughput TCR beta sequencing was used to judge whether each TCR beta V gene segment behaved as functional or pseudogenic. Donor age, sex, ethnicity and CMV serostatus were collected together with the repertoire data. A later genetic analysis used genome-wide SNP genotypes for 398 of the 666 donors, treating that subset as a discovery cohort. All discovery cohort repertoires had been generated using a single sequencing platform. Both class I and class II loci were covered by HLA typing, at four-digit resolution. The number of typed donors differed by locus: about 620-630 for A, B, C, DRB1 and DQB1; some 500 for DQA1; 606 for DPA1; and some 450 for DPB1. Roughly five DR-DQ haplotypes were handled as single units for association and clustering because linkage in the cohort was strong. Across around 400 genotyped donors of the cohort, an average of about 200,000 unique TCR beta nucleotide sequences per donor were sequenced, and about a sixth of those sequences were non-productive.

The paper's findings and limits, for the study overall: When HLA alleles, especially DR and DQ, strongly co-occurred, attributing TCR associations to individual alleles was difficult. The earlier analysis of 587 of the donors excluded 15 to 20 rarely observed V segments, including chromosome 9 orphons, because counts were too low. In a later analysis, HLA-associated TCR beta chains showed more clonal expansion and lower generation probabilities than non-associated chains that were equally common. For the cohort, immune exposure information was limited to CMV serostatus. In a later analysis, most CMV-associated TCR beta chains were found to appear HLA-restricted, with HLA associations seemingly driven largely by CMV exposure. In a later analysis, several top co-occurrence clusters were reported to appear linked to parvovirus B19, influenza, CMV and Epstein-Barr virus. Across donors, most TCR sequences were observed very rarely, whereas some public TCRs were present in many individuals. The classifier was reported to diagnose cytomegalovirus status with high specificity and sensitivity in both the original cohort and the validation cohort. In the study, approximately 160 TCR beta chains were listed as associated with cytomegalovirus. A group of highly shared sequence variants was considered likely to be a technical artifact of the sequencing pipeline. A few of the identified cytomegalovirus-associated TCR beta chains were confirmed in vitro to be specific for cytomegalovirus antigens. A later genetic analysis associated a missense DCLRE1C variant with V-gene and J-gene trimming of TCR beta chains, and an independent cohort replicated the association. Because HLA typing was unavailable for some donors at each locus, only the typed subset was used in association tests. Correlated functional status among segregating V segments might reflect linkage disequilibrium, but an unknown experimental factor could not be ruled out. Only TCR beta chains were sequenced in this cohort, and the absence of alpha or paired-chain data limited detectable features. In a later analysis, around 15,000 TCR beta sequences were associated with specific HLA alleles at a false discovery rate of 0.05. Broadly in line with IMGT annotations, most TCR beta V segments showed up in productive rearrangements about 90% or about 30% of the time in an earlier analysis of around 600 of the donors. Compared with the roughly 600-donor mean, donors in an Asian-associated ancestry cluster had fewer N-insertions in productive TCRs, according to a later genetic analysis. The authors suggested that the approach could potentially be extended to other disease states and immunological phenotypes. In a later analysis, TCR association rates were found to vary across HLA loci, with the most associated TCRs seen for DRB1 alleles and the fewest for HLA-C alleles. Roughly uniform sequencing depth across donors was assumed in presence/absence analyses, although this assumption may not hold. The 87-base-pair reads could not distinguish some IMGT-functional V segments, including TRBV6-2 and TRBV6-3, so those segments were excluded. A further reported finding was that TCR beta sequences accurately predicted the HLA-A and HLA-B alleles for most subjects in the first cohort.

The library relied on the immunoSEQ multiplex PCR assay. The multiplex PCR relied on a mix of 60 forward primers for TCR Vbeta segments and 13 reverse primers for TCR Jbeta segments. The CDR3 region of rearranged TCR beta genes was amplified from genomic DNA with a multiplex PCR assay. On the Illumina HiSeq System, the amplified TCR beta libraries were sequenced as 87-base-pair reads. The original pipeline was this. A later analysis counted 75 million to 100 million unique TCR beta chains across the 650 to 700 repertoires, and 9 million to 14 million of these chains were shared by at least two donors. To remove PCR and sequencing errors, raw reads were error-corrected and collapsed into unique sequences using a nearest-neighbor algorithm that merged closely related sequences. To assign V, D and J gene segments, CDR3 sequences were aligned to IMGT reference sequences. Each retained sequence needed at least a six-nucleotide match to both a V gene segment and a J gene segment. Rearrangements were called productive when the CDR3 lacked stop codons and stayed in frame with V and J; all others were non-productive. Following IMGT convention, CDR3 was defined as the stretch from the second conserved V-encoded cysteine to the conserved J-encoded phenylalanine. In an earlier analysis of roughly 580 of the donors, sequences lacking an unambiguous match to a single V gene segment were excluded. In an earlier analysis of some 590 of the donors, a V segment was called functional when productive rearrangements were above 56.7%, and segregating when the standard deviation between donors exceeded 5%. A statistical classification framework was developed to diagnose cytomegalovirus status using the catalog of TCR beta chain sequences. A later analysis assigned V and J genes by comparing TCR nucleotide sequences with IMGT/GENE-DB human TR gene sequences. Using the TCRdist pipeline, a later analysis assigned CDR3 sequences along with most-parsimonious VDJ recombination scenarios. In a later analysis, every TCR beta chain was defined by the combination of its CDR3 amino acid sequence and its V-gene family, and reads without a unique V-gene family were dropped. As a way to deal with suspected cross-contamination and a sequencing artifact, a later analysis dropped approximately 570 nucleotide sequences that were highly shared and had low generation probability. In a later analysis, a clonal expansion index for each public chain was calculated from normalized within-repertoire ranks of inferred template counts. Generation probabilities in a later analysis came from a VDJ recombination model fitted to out-of-frame rearrangements, and those results were checked against IGoR. Hypergeometric tests were used in a later analysis to score TCR-TCR, TCR-HLA and TCR-CMV co-occurrence, with a repertoire-size bias correction applied to the TCR pairs. To estimate false discovery rates, a later analysis permuted the HLA or CMV assignments 20 times. In a later analysis, co-occurring TCRs were grouped using DBSCAN, and TCRdist sequence similarity was added for clustering within HLA-allele-positive subsets. Repertoires with fewer than 30,000 or more than 120,000 public chains were left out of co-occurrence clustering, as were four to six repertoires with anomalous nucleotide sharing. What TCRdb holds here is the immuneACCESS table cut down to in-frame rearrangements. Part of the clones is not present; checked against another copy, under half of the missing clones reflect an unresolved V gene, and the others are unexplained. V, J and clone size are taken as reported in that table, and D and trimming were inferred from the DNA itself. For this sample the table gives about 150,000 clones, of which 70% to 80% were detected only once. 3.5% of the sample rests with the top ten.

The cohort was made up of 666 healthy bone marrow donors. Cohort members were all nominally healthy when sampled, although unrecorded immune exposures were likely present. Of the approximately 670 cohort members, around 310 had a positive CMV serostatus and about 350 had a negative one, while no CMV serostatus was recorded for the donor. A peripheral blood sample was provided by each donor, and peripheral blood mononuclear cells were used for TCR beta sequencing. The Qiagen DNeasy Blood Extraction Kit was used to extract genomic DNA from the blood cell samples. CDR1 and CDR2, looked up from the germline V gene, are LGHNA and YNFKEQ. The CDR3, cysteine through phenylalanine, is 16 amino acids long. Just CDR3 DNA is preserved here, 48 bases in frame from base 1. The V and J ends are trimmed by 5 bases and 5 bases, leaving 19 bases between them.

The V gene is TRBV4-2 and the J gene is TRBJ2-1; TRBD2 could be the D gene, as 7 bases match. The sequence derives from a human donor in good health. Sequences were obtained from PBMCs. The sequence in DNA is TGTGCCAGCAGCTTTCCGGGGGGCGGGGTTGACAATGAGCAGTTCTTC. This translates into CASSFPGGGVDNEQFF.